These 2 T cell receptor beta chains originate from one sample sequenced in a study of T cell repertoires in ileal Crohn's disease. Data came from immunoSEQ multiplex PCR; TCRdb stores just in-frame clones and leaves some out. The sample carries 5,600 or so clones, 55% to 70% recorded once. Time point described: neoterminal ileum biopsy at postoperative endoscopy, about 6 months after surgery. Sequencing input: ileal tissue. Source of these receptors: an adult with Crohn's disease.

The CDR3 sequence: CASSQGFADTNYGYTF. CDR3 bases: TGTGCCAGCAGCCAAGGATTCGCAGACACTAACTATGGCTACACCTTC. The chain links TRBV4-2 to TRBJ1-2; D uncertain. This CDR3 contains 16 residues. Germline CDR1 and CDR2: LGHNA and YNFKEQ. With 1 base removed from V and 0 bases from J, the gap between germline ends came to 12 bases.

The chain has TRBV25-1 and TRBJ2-2; D gene uncertain. Germline values: CDR1 MGHDK, CDR2 SYGVNS. CDR3 size: 14 residues. Trimming cost V 2 bases and J 0 bases, with 4 bases left between them. The CDR3 reads CASSEIANTGELFF. The DNA of the CDR3 is TGTGCCAGCAGTGAAATAGCGAACACCGGGGAGCTGTTTTTT.